The rows below give T cell receptor beta chains drawn from one sample of a study of tumor-infiltrating lymphocytes in primary liver carcinoma. TCRdb reanalysed the multiplex PCR reads using MiXCR and keeps one entry per CDR3 protein. The table has approximately 310,000 distinct CDR3 sequences, 65% seen once. Source material: peripheral blood. All receptors derive from a man aged 40-49 years with primary liver carcinoma and hepatitis B virus infection. Each CDR3 is given with its conserved first and last residue. A D gene is named only where the DNA matches it firmly. Some rows mark clone size as missing; the rest say once, few, many or name a class of expanded clone.

many TRBJ2-5 - TRBV6-1 TGTGCCAGCAGTGACTGGTGGTCGGGCCTCCAAGAGACCCAGTACTTC CASSDWWSGLQETQYF
many TRBJ2-7 - TRBV12-3/TRBV12-4 TGTGCCAGCAGTCAACAGGGCTCGGACGACGGGCAGTACTTC CASSQQGSDDGQYF
- TRBJ1-3 - TRBV5-1 TGCGCCAGCAAACCAACAGGGTTAACTGGAAACACCATATATTTT CASKPTGLTGNTIYF
many TRBJ2-2 - TRBV12-3/TRBV12-4 TGCGCCAGCAGCCTCCGGGAGAACACCGGGGAGCTGTTTTTT CASSLRENTGELFF
- TRBJ1-2 TRBD1 TRBV5-5 TGTGCCAGCAGCTTGGCCCCGGCAGGGGGTGGCTACACCTTC CASSLAPAGGGYTF
- TRBJ1-1 - TRBV6-6 TGTGCCAGCAGGCCCCCCAACAGGGCAATCTCTGAAGCTTTCTTT CASRPPNRAISEAFF
- TRBJ2-1 TRBD1 TRBV6-6 TGTGCCAGCAGGCCTCGACAGGGATACAATGAGCAGTTCTTC CASRPRQGYNEQFF
- TRBJ1-3 TRBD1 TRBV30 TGTGCCTGGAGTGCTCCGACAGGGGGAAACACCATATATTTT CAWSAPTGGNTIYF
many TRBJ2-7 TRBD2 TRBV10-3 TGTGCCATCGGGTTCACTAGCGGGACCGACGCCTACGAGCAGTACTTC CAIGFTSGTDAYEQYF
- TRBJ2-1 - TRBV30 TGTGCCTGGAGGCAGAAAGGAAGCTCCTACAATGAGCAGTTCTTC CAWRQKGSSYNEQFF
- TRBJ2-4 TRBD1 TRBV5-4 TGTGCCAGCAGCTCGAAGGGACAGGGGGTGGTGGAAAACATTCAGTACTTC CASSSKGQGVVENIQYF
few TRBJ1-5 - TRBV28 TGTGCCAGCAGTAGGGGCGCGGTTGGCAGCAATCAGCCCCAGCATTTT CASSRGAVGSNQPQHF
- TRBJ2-2 - TRBV11-2 TGTGCCAGCAGCTTATCGTGGAAGTTGTTTTTT CASSLSWKLFF
few TRBJ2-7 - TRBV5-5 TGTGCCAGCAGCCCCGACACGGGGAACTCCTACGAGCAGTACTTC CASSPDTGNSYEQYF
- TRBJ2-4 TRBD1 TRBV5-4 TGTGTCAGCAGCTTCGGGACAGGGGGGTTTGGCATTCAGTACTTC CVSSFGTGGFGIQYF
- TRBJ2-4 TRBD2 TRBV11-1 TGTGCCAGCACTTTTCCCGGGACTAGCGGGACCAAAAACACTCAGTACTTC CASTFPGTSGTKNTQYF
- TRBJ2-7 - TRBV6-1 TGTGCCAGCAGGGACCTTAGCGGCTACTACGAGCAGTACTTC CASRDLSGYYEQYF
- TRBJ2-5 TRBD1 TRBV12-5 TGTGCTAGTGGTTTGGAAACGGAACCGGGACAGGGGAGGGAGACCCAGTACTTC CASGLETEPGQGRETQYF
few TRBJ2-7 - TRBV11-2 TGTGCCAGCAGCCTCCGGGCCACGTACGACGAGCAGTACTTC CASSLRATYDEQYF
many TRBJ1-2 - TRBV13 TGTGCCAGCAGCCTTCGTACAGGGAACTATGGCTACACCTTC CASSLRTGNYGYTF
- TRBJ2-2 - TRBV6-1 TGTGCCAGCCGAATACGGATGACCGGGGAGCTGTTTTTT CASRIRMTGELFF
many TRBJ1-2 TRBD1 TRBV4-3 TGCGCCAGCAGCCAAGGCGGACAGGGCGGTGGCTACACCTTC CASSQGGQGGGYTF
- TRBJ2-1 TRBD2 TRBV7-9 TGTGCCAGCGGGACTAGCGGGAGAATCGACAATAAGCAGTTCTTC CASGTSGRIDNKQFF
- TRBJ2-7 TRBD2 TRBV6-5 TGTGCCAGCAATCCCGGGACTAGCGGGCTCAAGCAGTACTTC CASNPGTSGLKQYF
- TRBJ2-6 - TRBV29-1 TGCAGCGTCACGGGATCTGGGGCCAAGCTCCTGACTTTC CSVTGSGAKLLTF
- TRBJ2-7 - TRBV29-1 TGCAGTGTTAGACAGGAGCCCAACTCCTACGAGCAGTACTTC CSVRQEPNSYEQYF
- TRBJ2-1 - TRBV11-3 TGTGCCAGCAGCGCCCGACAGTTGAGCTCCTACATTGAGCAGTTCTTC CASSARQLSSYIEQFF
- TRBJ2-3 TRBD2 TRBV4-3 TGCGCCTACAGCCAGCGGGAGCGGACAGATACGCAGTATTTT CAYSQRERTDTQYF
- TRBJ2-5 - TRBV6-2/TRBV6-3 TGTGCCAGCATTTACTCCTACGGGGGTGAGACCCAGCACTTC CASIYSYGGETQHF
- TRBJ2-1 TRBD2 TRBV11-2 TGTGCCAGCAGCTCACGGGAGGGGATCGAACAGTTCTTC CASSSREGIEQFF
- TRBJ1-5 - TRBV28 TGTGCCAGCAGTCCCCCCGGGTATAGCAATCAGCCCCAGCATTTT CASSPPGYSNQPQHF
- TRBJ2-3 TRBD2 TRBV6-2/TRBV6-3 TGTGCAAGCAGCCTAGACCCGGGACTACGCACAGATACGCAGTATTTT CASSLDPGLRTDTQYF
- TRBJ2-1 - TRBV5-1 TGCGCCAGCAGCCCGGCCGGGACTTACTCATACAATGAGCAGTTCTTC CASSPAGTYSYNEQFF
many TRBJ1-1 - TRBV13 TGTGCCAGCAGCTTTCCAGGGGCCAACACTGAAGCTTTCTTT CASSFPGANTEAFF
once TRBJ1-5 - TRBV29-1 TGCAGCGTTGGCACAGGCCATAGCAATCAGACCCAGCACTTT CSVGTGHSNQTQHF
few TRBJ2-5 - TRBV7-9 TGTGCCAGCACATATGGGGAGACCCAGTACTTC CASTYGETQYF
- TRBJ1-5 - TRBV28 TGTGCCGGCAGATGGGGAGGAGGAGGAACCAATCAGCCCCAGCATTTT CAGRWGGGGTNQPQHF
- TRBJ1-2 - TRBV30 TGTGCCTGGACAGGGGACTACTATGGCTACACCTTC CAWTGDYYGYTF
many TRBJ1-5 - TRBV12-3/TRBV12-4 TGTGCCAGCAGTTTAGGGGGGAGTCAGCCCCAGCATTTT CASSLGGSQPQHF
- TRBJ1-4 - TRBV4-1 TGCGCCAGCAGCCCACTGCGGGACGGACCCGATGAAAAACTGTTTTTT CASSPLRDGPDEKLFF
few TRBJ1-2 - TRBV28 TGTGCCAGCAGTTTTCCGATGGGCTATGGCTACACCTTC CASSFPMGYGYTF
- TRBJ1-5 - TRBV5-1 TGCGCCAGCAGCTCAGCAGGTCCCCAGAAGGTTGGACAGCGACCCAATCAGCCCCAGCATTTT CASSSAGPQKVGQRPNQPQHF
- TRBJ2-1 TRBD2 TRBV11-2 TGTGCTAGCAGCTACGCCGGGACTAGGCTCTACGAGCAGTTCTTC CASSYAGTRLYEQFF
few TRBJ2-5 TRBD1 TRBV24-1 TGTGCCACCAGTGAGCAAGGACAGGCAGGAGGAGAGACCCAGTACTTC CATSEQGQAGGETQYF
many TRBJ1-2 TRBD1 TRBV11-3 TGTGCCAGCAGCTGGACAGGGGAGGGGAACTATGGCTACACCTTC CASSWTGEGNYGYTF
- TRBJ2-6 TRBD1 TRBV11-2 TGTGCCAGCAGCTTAGGACAGGGGCATTCCCTCTCTAGGGCCAACGTCCTGACTTTC CASSLGQGHSLSRANVLTF
- TRBJ2-5 TRBD1 TRBV11-1 TGTGCCAGCAGTTTCGACAGGGGGGGGGAGTCCCAGTACTTC CASSFDRGGESQYF
once TRBJ1-2 - TRBV10-3 TGTGCCATCAGTGAGTCGACGGGTAATGCTGGCTACACCTTC CAISESTGNAGYTF
- TRBJ2-7 - TRBV6-6 TGTGCCAGCAGCCGCACCGACGGATACTACGAGCAGTACTTC CASSRTDGYYEQYF
- TRBJ1-5 - TRBV30 TGTGCCTGGACCGGGGGAGCAGGGGGCAATCAGCCCCAGCATTTT CAWTGGAGGNQPQHF
- TRBJ1-4 - TRBV4-1 TGCGCCAGCAGCCAGGGTGACAGTACCGAAAAACTGTTTTTT CASSQGDSTEKLFF
- TRBJ1-2 TRBD1 TRBV6-1 TGTGCCGGGCAACACCCGACAGGGCTCTATGGCTACATCTTC CAGQHPTGLYGYIF
- TRBJ2-3 - TRBV11-1 TGTGCCAGCAGCTCTATTGGTACAGGTACGCAGTATTTT CASSSIGTGTQYF
- TRBJ2-5 - TRBV10-3 TGTGCCATCAGTGAATCGGCACGGGGTAATTTGCAGGAGACCCAGTACTTC CAISESARGNLQETQYF
- TRBJ2-3 - TRBV11-1 TGTGCCGGCAGTCGGCCCGGAGCAGATATGCAGTATTTT CAGSRPGADMQYF
- TRBJ1-1 TRBD1 TRBV6-1 TGTGCCAGCAGTGTGACAGGGGGCGGCACTGAAGCTTTCTTT CASSVTGGGTEAFF
many TRBJ2-2 - TRBV4-1 TGCGCCAGCAGCCCATACGGGAGTCGGACCGGGGAGCTGTTTTTT CASSPYGSRTGELFF
- TRBJ1-1 - TRBV11-3 TGTCACAGCAGCCCGCGAGTGGGCGCTGAAGCTTTCTTT CHSSPRVGAEAFF
many TRBJ2-3 TRBD2 TRBV29-1 TGCAGCGTTGAAAATAGACTAGCCGGGACAGATACGCAGTATTTT CSVENRLAGTDTQYF
few TRBJ2-1 TRBD2 TRBV7-9 TGTGCCAGCAGCTCGTTGACTAGCGGGTTACCCTACAATGAGCAGTTCTTC CASSSLTSGLPYNEQFF